This T cell receptor (beta chain) is from a study of PD-L1 blockade in urothelial cancer. Turning to the study itself: Patients took up atezolizumab in 2014 at 1,200 mg intravenously every 3 weeks. Patients arrived having already received 0 to 3 prior chemotherapy regimens. About 90% of the roughly 30 patients were men who had bladder-origin urothelial cancer. Broader study findings: Below-median TCR clonality that was measured in pretreatment blood predicted better survival.

The length of the CDR3 is 18 residues. Germline V lookup: CDR1 MDHEN, CDR2 SYDVKM. Between the trimmed V and J ends, which lost 4 bases and 7 bases, there was a span of 26 bases. Some clones are missing from TCRdb's copy, which holds only in-frame ones; the method was immunoSEQ multiplex PCR. The sample carries approximately 50,000 clones, approximately 79% recorded once. Time point of the sample: pretreatment peripheral blood. As for this clone: The target antigen is unknown.

The TCR was taken from a man in his sixties or seventies with urothelial cancer. V is TRBV28 and J is TRBJ1-3, with D maybe TRBD1 (5 bases). The sequenced sample was PBMCs, obtained around atezolizumab (anti-PD-L1) treatment. The DNA of the CDR3 is TGTGCCAGCAGTTCGTCTCCGGGGACGTCTCACCGGGGGAACACCATATATTTT. Its translation: CASSSSPGTSHRGNTIYF.